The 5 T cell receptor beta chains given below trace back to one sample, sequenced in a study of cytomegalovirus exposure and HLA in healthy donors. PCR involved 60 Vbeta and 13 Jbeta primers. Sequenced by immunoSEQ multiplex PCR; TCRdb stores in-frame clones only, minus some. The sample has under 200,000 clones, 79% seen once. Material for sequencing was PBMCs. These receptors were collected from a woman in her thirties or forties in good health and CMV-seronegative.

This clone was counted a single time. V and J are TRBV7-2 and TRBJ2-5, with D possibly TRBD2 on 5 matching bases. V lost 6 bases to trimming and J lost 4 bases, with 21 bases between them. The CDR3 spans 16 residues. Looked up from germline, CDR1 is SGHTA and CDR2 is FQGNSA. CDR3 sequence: CASSLPLGRVRETQYF. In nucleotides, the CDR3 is TGTGCCAGCAGTCTTCCTTTAGGGCGGGTCCGAGAGACCCAGTACTTC.

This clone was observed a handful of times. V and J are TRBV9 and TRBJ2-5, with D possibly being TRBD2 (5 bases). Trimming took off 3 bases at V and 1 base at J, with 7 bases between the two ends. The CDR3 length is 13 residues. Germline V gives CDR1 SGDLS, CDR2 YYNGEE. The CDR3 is CASSDGIQETQYF. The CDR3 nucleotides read TGTGCCAGCAGCGACGGGATCCAAGAGACCCAGTACTTC.

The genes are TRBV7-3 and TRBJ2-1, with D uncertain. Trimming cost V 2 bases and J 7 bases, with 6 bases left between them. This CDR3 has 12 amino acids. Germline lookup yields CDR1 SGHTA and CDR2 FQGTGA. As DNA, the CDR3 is TGTGCCAGCAGCTTAGTCCCTAATGAGCAGTTCTTC. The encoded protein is CASSLVPNEQFF.

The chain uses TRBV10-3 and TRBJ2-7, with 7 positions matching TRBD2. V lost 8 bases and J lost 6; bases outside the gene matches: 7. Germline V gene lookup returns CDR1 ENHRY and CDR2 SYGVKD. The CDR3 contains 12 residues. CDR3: CAIGRGTGEQYF. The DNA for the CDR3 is TGTGCCATCGGGCGGGGGACTGGCGAGCAGTACTTC.

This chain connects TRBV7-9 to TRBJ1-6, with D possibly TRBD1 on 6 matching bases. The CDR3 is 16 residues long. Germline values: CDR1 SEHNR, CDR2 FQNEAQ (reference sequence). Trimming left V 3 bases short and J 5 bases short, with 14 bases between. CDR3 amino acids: CASSFLGQTDNSPLHF. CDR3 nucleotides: TGTGCCAGCAGCTTCCTTGGACAGACTGATAATTCACCCCTCCACTTT.